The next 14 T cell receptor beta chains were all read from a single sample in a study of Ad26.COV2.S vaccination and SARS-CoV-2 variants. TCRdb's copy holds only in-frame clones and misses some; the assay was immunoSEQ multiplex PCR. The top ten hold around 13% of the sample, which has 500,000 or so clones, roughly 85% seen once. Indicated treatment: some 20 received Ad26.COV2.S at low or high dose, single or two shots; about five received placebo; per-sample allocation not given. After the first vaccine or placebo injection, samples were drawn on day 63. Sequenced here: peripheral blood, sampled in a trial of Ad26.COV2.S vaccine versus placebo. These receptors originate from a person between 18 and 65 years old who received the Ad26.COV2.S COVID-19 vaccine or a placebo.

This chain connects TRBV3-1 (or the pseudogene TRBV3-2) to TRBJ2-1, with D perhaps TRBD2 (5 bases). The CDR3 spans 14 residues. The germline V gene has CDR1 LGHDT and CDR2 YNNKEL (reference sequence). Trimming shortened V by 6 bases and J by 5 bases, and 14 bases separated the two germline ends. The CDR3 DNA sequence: TGTGCCAGCAGTCGACTAACCCCCGACAATGAGCAGTTCTTC. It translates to CASSRLTPDNEQFF.

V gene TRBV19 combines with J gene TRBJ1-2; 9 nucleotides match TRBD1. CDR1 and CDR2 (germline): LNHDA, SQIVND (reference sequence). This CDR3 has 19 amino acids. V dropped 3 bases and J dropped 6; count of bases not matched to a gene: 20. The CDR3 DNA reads TGTGCCAGTAGTATGAACCCAACCGGGACAGGGCTCGGACTCGATGGCTACACCTTC. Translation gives CASSMNPTGTGLGLDGYTF.

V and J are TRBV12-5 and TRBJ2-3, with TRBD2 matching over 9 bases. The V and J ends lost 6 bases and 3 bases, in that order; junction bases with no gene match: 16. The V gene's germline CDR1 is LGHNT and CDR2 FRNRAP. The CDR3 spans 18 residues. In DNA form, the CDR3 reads TGTGCTAGTGGCGGCCGGGGTAGCGGGAGTGCTACAACAGATACGCAGTATTTT. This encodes CASGGRGSGSATTDTQYF.

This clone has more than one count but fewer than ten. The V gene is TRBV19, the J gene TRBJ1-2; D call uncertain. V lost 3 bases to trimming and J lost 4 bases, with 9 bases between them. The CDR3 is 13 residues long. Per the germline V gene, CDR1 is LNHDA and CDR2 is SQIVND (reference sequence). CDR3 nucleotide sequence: TGTGCCAGTAGTATTGGGCAGTTCTATGGCTACACCTTC. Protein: CASSIGQFYGYTF.

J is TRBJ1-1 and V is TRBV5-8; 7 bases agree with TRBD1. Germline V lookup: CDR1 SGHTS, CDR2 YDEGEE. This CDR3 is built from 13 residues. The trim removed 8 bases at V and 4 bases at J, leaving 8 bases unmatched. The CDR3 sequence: CASPFRQGTEAFF. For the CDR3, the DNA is TGTGCCAGTCCTTTCCGACAGGGCACTGAAGCTTTCTTT.

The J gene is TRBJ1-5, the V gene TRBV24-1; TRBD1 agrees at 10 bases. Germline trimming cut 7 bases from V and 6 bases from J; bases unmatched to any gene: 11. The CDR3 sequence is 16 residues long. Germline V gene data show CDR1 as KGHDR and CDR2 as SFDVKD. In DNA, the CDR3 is TGTGCCACCAGCGACACACGACAGGGGGCAAGTCAGCCCCAGCATTTT. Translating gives CATSDTRQGASQPQHF.

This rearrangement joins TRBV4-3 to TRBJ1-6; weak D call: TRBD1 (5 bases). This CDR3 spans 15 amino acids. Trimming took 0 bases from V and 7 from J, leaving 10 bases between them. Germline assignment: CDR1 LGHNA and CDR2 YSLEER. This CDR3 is CASSQEGRANSPLHF. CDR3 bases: TGCGCCAGCAGCCAAGAGGGACGGGCAAATTCACCCCTCCACTTT.

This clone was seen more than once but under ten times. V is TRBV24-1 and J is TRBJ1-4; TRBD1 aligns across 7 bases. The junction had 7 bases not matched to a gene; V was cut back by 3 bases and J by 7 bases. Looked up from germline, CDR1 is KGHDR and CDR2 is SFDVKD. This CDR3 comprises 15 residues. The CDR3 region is CATSDPGQEGEKLFF. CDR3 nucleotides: TGTGCCACCAGTGATCCTGGACAGGAAGGTGAAAAACTGTTTTTT.

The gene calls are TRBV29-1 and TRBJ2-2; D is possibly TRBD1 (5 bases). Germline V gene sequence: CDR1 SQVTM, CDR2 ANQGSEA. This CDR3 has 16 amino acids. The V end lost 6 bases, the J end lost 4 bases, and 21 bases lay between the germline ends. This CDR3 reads CSVDSGKGRSTGELFF. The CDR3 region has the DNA TGCAGCGTGGATTCGGGCAAGGGGCGTAGCACCGGGGAGCTGTTTTTT.

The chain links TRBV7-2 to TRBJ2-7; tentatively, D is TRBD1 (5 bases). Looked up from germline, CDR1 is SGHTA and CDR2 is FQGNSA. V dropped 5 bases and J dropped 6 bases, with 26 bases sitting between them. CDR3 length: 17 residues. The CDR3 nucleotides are TGTGCCAGCAGCCTATTGGGGCCCGGGTCAAACCCGGGCGAGCAGTACTTC. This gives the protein CASSLLGPGSNPGEQYF.

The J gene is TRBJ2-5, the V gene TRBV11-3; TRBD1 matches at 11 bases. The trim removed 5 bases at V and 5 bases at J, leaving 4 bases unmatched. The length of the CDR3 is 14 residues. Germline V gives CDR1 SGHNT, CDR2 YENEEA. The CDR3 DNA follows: TGTGCCAGCAGCCGGGACAGGGGGTCTGAGACCCAGTACTTC. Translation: CASSRDRGSETQYF. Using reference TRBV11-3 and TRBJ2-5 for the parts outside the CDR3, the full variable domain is EAGVVQSPRYKIIEKKQPVAFWCNPISGHNTLYWYLQNLGQGPELLIRYENEEAVDDSQLPKDRFSAERLKGVDSTLKIQPAELGDSAVYLCASSRDRGSETQYFGPGTRLLVL.

The CDR3 coding sequence is TGTGCCAGCAGCCCTACCCTTGGATCTAACTATGGCTACACCTTC. Protein: CASSPTLGSNYGYTF. The rearrangement joins TRBV7-2 to TRBJ1-2; no firm D call. This CDR3 contains 15 residues. Germline CDR1 is SGHTA and CDR2 is FQGNSA. V lost 5 bases, J lost 0 bases, and 13 bases lay in between.

CDR3: CASSSTGNGYTF. The CDR3 DNA reads as TGCGCCAGCAGCTCGACAGGGAATGGCTACACCTTC. The chain carries TRBV5-1 and TRBJ1-2, with 7 bases identical to TRBD1. Germline assignment: CDR1 SGHRS and CDR2 YFSETQ. CDR3 size: 12 residues. The junction had 2 bases not matched to a gene; V was cut back by 3 bases and J by 6 bases.

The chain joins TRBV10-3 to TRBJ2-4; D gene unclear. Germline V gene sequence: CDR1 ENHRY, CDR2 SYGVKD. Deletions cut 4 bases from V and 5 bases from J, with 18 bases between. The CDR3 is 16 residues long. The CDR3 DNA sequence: TGTGCCATCAGTGTCGCAGCCCCCAGTACCCAAAACATTCAGTACTTC. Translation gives CAISVAAPSTQNIQYF.